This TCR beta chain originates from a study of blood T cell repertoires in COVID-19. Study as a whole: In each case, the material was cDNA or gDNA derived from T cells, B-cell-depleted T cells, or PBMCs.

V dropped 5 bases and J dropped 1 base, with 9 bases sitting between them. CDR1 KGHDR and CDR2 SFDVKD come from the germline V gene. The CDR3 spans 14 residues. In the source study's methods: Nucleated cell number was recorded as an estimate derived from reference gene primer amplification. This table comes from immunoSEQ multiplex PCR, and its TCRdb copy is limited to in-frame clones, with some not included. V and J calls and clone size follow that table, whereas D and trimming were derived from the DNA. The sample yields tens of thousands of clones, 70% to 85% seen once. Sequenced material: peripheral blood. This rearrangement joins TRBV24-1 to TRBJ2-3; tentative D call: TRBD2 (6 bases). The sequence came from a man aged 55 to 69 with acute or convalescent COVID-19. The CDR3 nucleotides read TGTGCCACCAGTGGAGAGCGGGGCACAGATACGCAGTATTTT. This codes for CATSGERGTDTQYF.